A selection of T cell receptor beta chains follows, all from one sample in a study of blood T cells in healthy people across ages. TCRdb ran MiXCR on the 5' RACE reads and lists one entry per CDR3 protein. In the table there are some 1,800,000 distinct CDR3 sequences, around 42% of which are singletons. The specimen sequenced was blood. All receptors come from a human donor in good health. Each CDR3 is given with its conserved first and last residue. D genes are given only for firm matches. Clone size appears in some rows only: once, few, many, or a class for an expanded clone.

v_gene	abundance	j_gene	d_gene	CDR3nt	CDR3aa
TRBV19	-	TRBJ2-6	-	TGTGCCAGTAGTTCAAGTCCCTCTGGGGCCAACGTCCTGACTTTC	CASSSSPSGANVLTF
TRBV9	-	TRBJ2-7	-	TGTGCCAGCAGCGAGGGGGGCAGGGCAATCGAGCAGTACTTC	CASSEGGRAIEQYF
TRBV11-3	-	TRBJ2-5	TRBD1	TGTGCCAGCAGCCCAGGATTTGGACAGGGGTTGGAGACCCAGTACTTC	CASSPGFGQGLETQYF
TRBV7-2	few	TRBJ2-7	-	TGTGCCAGCAGCTTAGTCTCGTTGGGTTACGAGCAGTACTTC	CASSLVSLGYEQYF
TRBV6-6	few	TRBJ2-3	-	TGTGCCAGCAGTTATGGAACAGGGTCCGATACGCAGTATTTT	CASSYGTGSDTQYF
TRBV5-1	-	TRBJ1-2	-	TGCGCCAGCAGCTTGGAGCTGGGGCGCTATGGCTACACCTTC	CASSLELGRYGYTF
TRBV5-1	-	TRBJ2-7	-	TGCGCCAGCAGCATCAGGGTAGGTTCTGACGAGCAGTACTTC	CASSIRVGSDEQYF
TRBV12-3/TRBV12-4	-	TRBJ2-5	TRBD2	TGTGCCAGCAGTTTCGGTCTAGCGGCGTACCAAGAGACCCAGTACTTC	CASSFGLAAYQETQYF
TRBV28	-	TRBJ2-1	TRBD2	TGTGCCAGCAGTTTAGAATCGAGCGGGGGCAGCTCCTACAATGAGCAGTTCTTC	CASSLESSGGSSYNEQFF
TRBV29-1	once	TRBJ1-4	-	TGCAGCGCCGATATCCAGGGCGTTAATGAAAAACTGTTTTTT	CSADIQGVNEKLFF
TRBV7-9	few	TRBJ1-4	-	TGTGCCAGCAGCTGGGGTACTAATGAAAAACTGTTTTTT	CASSWGTNEKLFF
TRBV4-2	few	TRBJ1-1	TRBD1	TGTGCCAGCAGCCCCCAATTCGGGACAGGGACGAAGATGAACACTGAAGCTTTCTTT	CASSPQFGTGTKMNTEAFF
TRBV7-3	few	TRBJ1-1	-	TGTGCCAGCAGCTTAAATGGGTGGAACACTGAAGCTTTCTTT	CASSLNGWNTEAFF
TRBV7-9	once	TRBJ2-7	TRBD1	TGTGCCAGCAGCCCGGTACAGGGGCCCCGCTCCTACGAGCAGTACTTC	CASSPVQGPRSYEQYF
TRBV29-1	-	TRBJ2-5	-	TGCAGCGTTGATCGGACTTCACAAGAGACCCAGTACTTC	CSVDRTSQETQYF
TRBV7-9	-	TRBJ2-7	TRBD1	TGTGCCAGCAGCTCCTCGCCGACAGGGGCCTCCTACGAGCAGTACTTC	CASSSSPTGASYEQYF
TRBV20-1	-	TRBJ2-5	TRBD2	TGCAGTGCTGGAGCGGGGTTGGGGACTAGCGACCCTAGGACCCAGTACTTC	CSAGAGLGTSDPRTQYF
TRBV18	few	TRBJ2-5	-	TGTGCCAGCTCTGACCAGCGCGGGACCCAGTACTTC	CASSDQRGTQYF
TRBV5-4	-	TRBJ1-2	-	TGTGCCAGCAGCTTGGAGGGACAAGCTAACTGTGGCTACACCTTC	CASSLEGQANCGYTF
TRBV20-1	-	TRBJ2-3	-	TGCAGTGCTAGCTCGGCCAGGACCACAGATACGCAGTATTTT	CSASSARTTDTQYF
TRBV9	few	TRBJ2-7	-	TGTGCCAGCAGCTTACGTGGGACGGGGCACTACGAGCAGTACTTC	CASSLRGTGHYEQYF
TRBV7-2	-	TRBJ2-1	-	TGTGCCAGCAGCTTAGATTTGGTGCAGTTCTTC	CASSLDLVQFF
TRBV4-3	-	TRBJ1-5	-	TGCGCCAGCAGCCCCCACGGCGGGGTACCCAATCAGCCCCAGCATTTT	CASSPHGGVPNQPQHF
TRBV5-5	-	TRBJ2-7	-	TGTGCCAGCAGCTTGGGCCGACAGCACTACGAGCAGTACTTC	CASSLGRQHYEQYF
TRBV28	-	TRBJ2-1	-	TGTGCCAGCAGTTTGGCTCAGCATGAGCAGTTCTTC	CASSLAQHEQFF
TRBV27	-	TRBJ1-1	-	TGTGCCAGCAGTCCCGAGGGTAGGGGGAACACTGAAGCTTTCTTT	CASSPEGRGNTEAFF
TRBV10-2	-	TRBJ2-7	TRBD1	TGCGCCAGCTGGGACAGCCGCAAACCTTACGAGCGGTACTTC	CASWDSRKPYERYF
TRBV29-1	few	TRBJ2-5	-	TGCAGCGTTGGCACAGGGACCCAGTACTTC	CSVGTGTQYF
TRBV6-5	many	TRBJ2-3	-	TGTGCCAGCAGTTACAGAAAGAGCACAGATACGCAGTATTTT	CASSYRKSTDTQYF
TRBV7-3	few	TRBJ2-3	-	TGTGCCAGCAGCTTAAGCTGGGGAGATACGCAGTATTTT	CASSLSWGDTQYF
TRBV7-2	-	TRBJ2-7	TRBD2	TGTGCCAGCAGCTTAATCAGCGGGGATCCCAGGATTCCCTACGAGCAGTACTTC	CASSLISGDPRIPYEQYF
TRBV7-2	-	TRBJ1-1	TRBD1	TGTGCCAGCAGCTTTGGGACGGGACAGTTGAACACTGAAGCTTTCTTT	CASSFGTGQLNTEAFF
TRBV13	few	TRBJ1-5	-	TGTGCCAGCAGCTTAGGCCAAGGGAGAGAGCCCCAGCATTTT	CASSLGQGREPQHF
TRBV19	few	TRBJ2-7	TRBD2	TGTGCCAGTAGTATTAAGCGGGGGGTGAACGAGCAGTACTTC	CASSIKRGVNEQYF
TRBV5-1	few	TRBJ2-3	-	TGCGCCAGCAGGTTTACGACAGATGCAGATACGCAGTATTTT	CASRFTTDADTQYF
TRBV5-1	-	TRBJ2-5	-	TGCGCCAGCAGCCGGGATTTCGTGGAGACCCAGTACTTC	CASSRDFVETQYF